The clone carrying this T cell receptor beta chain occurred a few times. TCRdb ran MiXCR on the 5' RACE reads and lists one entry per CDR3 protein. The table includes 150,000 or so distinct CDR3 sequences, 9.8% detected once. This record comes from a study of CD8 T cells in ankylosing spondylitis. Deletions cut 3 bases from V and 10 bases from J, with 14 bases between. Germline V gene data show CDR1 as SGDLS and CDR2 as YYNGEE. This CDR3 has 13 amino acids. V and J are TRBV9 and TRBJ2-1; D call uncertain. This receptor was identified in a female donor with ankylosing spondylitis or in good health (not recorded which). Sequencing was done on a sample of blood, either unsorted or a sorted T cell fraction (not recorded which). CDR3 in amino acids: CASSAPRAGEQFF. The CDR3 nucleotides are TGTGCCAGCAGCGCCCCTCGGGCAGGAGAGCAGTTCTTC.